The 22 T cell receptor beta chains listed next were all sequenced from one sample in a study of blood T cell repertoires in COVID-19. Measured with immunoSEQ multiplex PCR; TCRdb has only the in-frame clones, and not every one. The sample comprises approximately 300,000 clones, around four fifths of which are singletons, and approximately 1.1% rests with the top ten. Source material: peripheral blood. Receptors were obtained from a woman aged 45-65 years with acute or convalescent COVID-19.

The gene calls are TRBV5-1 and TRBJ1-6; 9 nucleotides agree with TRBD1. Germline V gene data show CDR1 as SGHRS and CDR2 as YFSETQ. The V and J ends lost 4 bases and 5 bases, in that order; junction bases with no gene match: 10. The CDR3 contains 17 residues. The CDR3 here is CASSLRGQGRDNSPLHF. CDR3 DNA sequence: TGCGCCAGCAGCCTTCGGGGACAGGGAAGGGATAATTCACCCCTCCACTTT.

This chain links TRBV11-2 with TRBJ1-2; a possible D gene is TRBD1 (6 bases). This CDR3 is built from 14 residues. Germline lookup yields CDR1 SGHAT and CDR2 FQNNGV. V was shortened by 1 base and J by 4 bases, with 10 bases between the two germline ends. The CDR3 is CASSLGTARYGYTF. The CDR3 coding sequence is TGTGCCAGCAGCTTAGGGACAGCCCGCTATGGCTACACCTTC.

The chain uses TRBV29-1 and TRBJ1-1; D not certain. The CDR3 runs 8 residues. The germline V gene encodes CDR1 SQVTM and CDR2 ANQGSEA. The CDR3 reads CSVAEAFF. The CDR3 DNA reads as TGCAGTGTCGCTGAAGCTTTCTTT.

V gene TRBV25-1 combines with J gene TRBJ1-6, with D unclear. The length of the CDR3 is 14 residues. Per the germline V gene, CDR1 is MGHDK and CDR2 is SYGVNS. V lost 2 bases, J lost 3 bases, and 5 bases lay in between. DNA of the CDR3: TGTGCCAGCAGTGAAGCGAACTATAATTCACCCCTCCACTTT. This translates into CASSEANYNSPLHF.

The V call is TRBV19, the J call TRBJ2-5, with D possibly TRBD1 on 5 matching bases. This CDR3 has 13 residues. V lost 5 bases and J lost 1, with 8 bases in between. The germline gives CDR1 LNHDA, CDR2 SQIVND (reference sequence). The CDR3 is CASSPDTQETQYF. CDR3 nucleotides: TGTGCCAGTAGTCCGGACACCCAAGAGACCCAGTACTTC. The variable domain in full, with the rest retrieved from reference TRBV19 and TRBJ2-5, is DGGITQSPKYLFRKEGQNVTLSCEQNLNHDAMYWYRQDPGQGLRLIYYSQIVNDFQKGDIAEGYSVSREKKESFPLTVTSAQKNPTAFYLCASSPDTQETQYFGPGTRLLVL.

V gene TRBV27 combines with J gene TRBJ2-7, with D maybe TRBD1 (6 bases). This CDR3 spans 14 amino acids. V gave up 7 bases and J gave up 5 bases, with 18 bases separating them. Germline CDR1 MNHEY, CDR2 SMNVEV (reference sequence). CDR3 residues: CASKLGAVSDEQYV. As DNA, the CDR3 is TGTGCCAGCAAACTGGGGGCCGTCTCTGACGAGCAGTACGTC.

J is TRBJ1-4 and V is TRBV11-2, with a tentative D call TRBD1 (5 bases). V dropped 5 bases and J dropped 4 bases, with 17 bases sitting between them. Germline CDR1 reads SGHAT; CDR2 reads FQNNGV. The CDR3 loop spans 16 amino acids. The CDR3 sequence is CASSPKDGRVNEKLFF. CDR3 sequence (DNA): TGTGCCAGCAGCCCTAAGGACGGCAGGGTTAATGAAAAACTGTTTTTT.

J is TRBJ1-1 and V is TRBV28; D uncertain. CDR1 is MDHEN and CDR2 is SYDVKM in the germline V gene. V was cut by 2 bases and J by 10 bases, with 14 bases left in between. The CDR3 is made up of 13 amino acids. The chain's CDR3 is CASSLEGFSAAFF. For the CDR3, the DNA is TGTGCCAGCAGTTTAGAAGGTTTTAGCGCAGCTTTCTTT. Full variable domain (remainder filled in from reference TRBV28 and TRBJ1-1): DVKVTQSSRYLVKRTGEKVFLECVQDMDHENMFWYRQDPGLGLRLIYFSYDVKMKEKGDIPEGYSVSREKKERFSLILESASTNQTSMYLCASSLEGFSAAFFGQGTRLTVV.

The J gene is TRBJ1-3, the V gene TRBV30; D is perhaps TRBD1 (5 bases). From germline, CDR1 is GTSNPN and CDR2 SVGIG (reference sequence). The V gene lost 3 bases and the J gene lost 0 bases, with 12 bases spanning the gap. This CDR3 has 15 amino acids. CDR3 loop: CAWRRAGNSGNTIYF. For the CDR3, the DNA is TGTGCCTGGAGAAGGGCAGGGAACTCTGGAAACACCATATATTTT.

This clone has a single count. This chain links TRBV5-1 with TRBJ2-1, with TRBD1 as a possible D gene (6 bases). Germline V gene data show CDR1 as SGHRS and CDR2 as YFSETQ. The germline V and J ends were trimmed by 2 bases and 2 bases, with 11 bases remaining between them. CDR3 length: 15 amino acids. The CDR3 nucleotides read TGCGCCAGCAGCTTATCTGGGACAACCTACAATGAGCAGTTCTTC. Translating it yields CASSLSGTTYNEQFF.

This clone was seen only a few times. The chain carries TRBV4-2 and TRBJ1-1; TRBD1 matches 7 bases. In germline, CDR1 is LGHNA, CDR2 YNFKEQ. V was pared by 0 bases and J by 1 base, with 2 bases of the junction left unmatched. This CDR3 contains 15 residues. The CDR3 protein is CASSQDHRGNTEAFF. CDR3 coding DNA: TGTGCCAGCAGCCAAGACCACAGGGGGAACACTGAAGCTTTCTTT.

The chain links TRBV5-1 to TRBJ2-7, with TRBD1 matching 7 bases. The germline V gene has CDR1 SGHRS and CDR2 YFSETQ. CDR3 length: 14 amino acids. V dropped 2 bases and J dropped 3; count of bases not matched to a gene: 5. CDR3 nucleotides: TGCGCCAGCAGCTTCGGGACAGCCGTCTACGAGCAGTACTTC. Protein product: CASSFGTAVYEQYF. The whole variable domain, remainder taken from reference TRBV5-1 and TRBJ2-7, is KAGVTQTPRYLIKTRGQQVTLSCSPISGHRSVSWYQQTPGQGLQFLFEYFSETQRNKGNFPGRFSGRQFSNSRSEMNVSTLELGDSALYLCASSFGTAVYEQYFGPGTRLTVT.

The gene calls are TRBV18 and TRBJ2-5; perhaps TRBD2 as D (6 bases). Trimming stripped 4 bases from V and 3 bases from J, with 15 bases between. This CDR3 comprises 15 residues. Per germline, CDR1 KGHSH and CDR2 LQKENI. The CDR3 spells CASSLLGLSKETQYF. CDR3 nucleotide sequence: TGTGCCAGCTCACTCCTGGGACTGTCCAAAGAGACCCAGTACTTC.

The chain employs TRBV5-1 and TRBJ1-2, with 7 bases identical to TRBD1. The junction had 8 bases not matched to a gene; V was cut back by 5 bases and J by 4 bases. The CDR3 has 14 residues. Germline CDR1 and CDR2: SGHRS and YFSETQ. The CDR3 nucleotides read TGCGCCAGCAGTTCTACCGGGACAGCCTATGGCTACACCTTC. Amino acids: CASSSTGTAYGYTF.

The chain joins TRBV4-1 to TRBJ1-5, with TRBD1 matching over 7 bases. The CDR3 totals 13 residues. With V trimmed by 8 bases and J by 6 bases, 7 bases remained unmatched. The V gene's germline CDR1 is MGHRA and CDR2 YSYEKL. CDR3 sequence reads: CASGDRATQPQHF. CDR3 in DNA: TGCGCCAGCGGAGACAGGGCGACTCAGCCCCAGCATTTT.

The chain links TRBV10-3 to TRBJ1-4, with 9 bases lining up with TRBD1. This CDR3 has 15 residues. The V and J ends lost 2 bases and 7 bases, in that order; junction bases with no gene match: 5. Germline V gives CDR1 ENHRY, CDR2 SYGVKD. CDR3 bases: TGTGCCATCAGTGAGCCGGGACAGGGACTTGAAAAACTGTTTTTT. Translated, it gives CAISEPGQGLEKLFF.

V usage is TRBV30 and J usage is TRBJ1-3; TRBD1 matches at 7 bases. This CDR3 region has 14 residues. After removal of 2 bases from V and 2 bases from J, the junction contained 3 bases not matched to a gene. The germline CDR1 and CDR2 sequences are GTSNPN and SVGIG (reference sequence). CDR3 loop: CAWSTTGAGNTIYF. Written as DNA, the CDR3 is TGTGCCTGGAGTACAACAGGGGCTGGAAACACCATATATTTT. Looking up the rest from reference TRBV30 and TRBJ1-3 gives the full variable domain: SQTIHQWPATLVQPVGSPLSLECTVEGTSNPNLYWYRQAAGRGLQLLFYSVGIGQISSEVPQNLSASRPQDRQFILSSKKLLLSDSGFYLCAWSTTGAGNTIYFGEGSWLTVV.

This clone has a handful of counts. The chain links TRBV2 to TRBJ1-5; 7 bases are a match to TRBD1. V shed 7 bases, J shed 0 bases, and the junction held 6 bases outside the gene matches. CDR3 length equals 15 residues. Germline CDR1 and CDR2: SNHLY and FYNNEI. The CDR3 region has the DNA TGTGCCAGCAAAGGACAGGACAATAGCAATCAGCCCCAGCATTTT. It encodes CASKGQDNSNQPQHF.

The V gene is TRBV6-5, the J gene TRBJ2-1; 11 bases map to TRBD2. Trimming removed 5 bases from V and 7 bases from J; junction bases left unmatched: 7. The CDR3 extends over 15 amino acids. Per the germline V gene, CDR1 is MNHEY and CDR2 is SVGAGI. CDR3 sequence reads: CASSPPLAGVNEQFF. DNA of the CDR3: TGTGCCAGCAGTCCCCCACTAGCGGGAGTGAATGAGCAGTTCTTC.

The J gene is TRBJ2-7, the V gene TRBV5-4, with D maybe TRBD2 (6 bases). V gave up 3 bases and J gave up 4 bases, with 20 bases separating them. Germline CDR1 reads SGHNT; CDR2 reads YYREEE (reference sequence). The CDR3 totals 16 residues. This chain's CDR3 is CASSSQVGTDYYEQYF. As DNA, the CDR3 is TGTGCCAGCAGCTCGCAAGTCGGGACTGATTATTACGAGCAGTACTTC.

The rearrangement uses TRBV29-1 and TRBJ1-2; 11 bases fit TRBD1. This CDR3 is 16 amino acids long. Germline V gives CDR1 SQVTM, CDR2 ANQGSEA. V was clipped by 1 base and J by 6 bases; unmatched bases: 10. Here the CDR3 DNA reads TGCAGCGTTGAAGGGGAGGGACAGGGGGGCGGAAATGGCTACACCTTC. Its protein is CSVEGEGQGGGNGYTF.

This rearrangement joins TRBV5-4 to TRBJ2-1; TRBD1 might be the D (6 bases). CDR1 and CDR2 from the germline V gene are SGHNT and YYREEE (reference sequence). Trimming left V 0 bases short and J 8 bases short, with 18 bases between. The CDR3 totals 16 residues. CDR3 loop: CASSLAGVLGNDEQFF. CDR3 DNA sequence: TGTGCCAGCAGCTTGGCAGGGGTATTAGGGAATGATGAGCAGTTCTTC.